Shown below are 8 T cell receptor beta chains from a single sample sequenced in a study of T cells in Graves' hyperthyroidism and ophthalmopathy. Amplification targeted TCR beta CDR3 regions from RNA transcripts. HTBI primers were employed in a first-round RT-PCR of the TCR CDR3. TCRdb reprocessed the multiplex PCR reads via MiXCR and lists one record per CDR3 protein. The sample consists of 400,000 to 500,000 distinct CDR3 sequences, roughly 13% of them appearing once. Specimen: blood. These receptors were obtained from a woman younger than 35 with Graves' hyperthyroidism.

This clonotype is categorized as medium-sized. The genes are TRBV27 and TRBJ2-6; D might be TRBD1 or TRBD2, each matching 6 bases. The ends were cut back, 5 bases at V and 2 bases at J, with 13 bases in the middle. The CDR3 has 16 amino acids. The germline CDR1 and CDR2 sequences are MNHEY and SMNVEV (reference sequence). In DNA, the CDR3 is TGTGCCAGCAGTCAAGACGGGGGCACTGGGGCCAACGTCCTGACTTTC. This translates into CASSQDGGTGANVLTF.

This clonotype was recorded a few times. The CDR3: CASTPRGRASQPQHF. CDR3 nucleotides: TGTGCCAGCACCCCAAGAGGAAGGGCAAGTCAGCCCCAGCATTTT. The V call is TRBV28, the J call TRBJ1-5, with D hard to call. The CDR3 runs 15 residues. Germline V gene sequence: CDR1 MDHEN, CDR2 SYDVKM. Trimming removed 7 bases from V and 6 bases from J, with 19 bases in between.

This clonotype was seen only a few times. The gene calls are TRBV12-5 and TRBJ1-1; D perhaps matches TRBD1 (5 bases). The CDR3 runs to 13 residues. V lost 3 bases to trimming and J lost 4 bases, with 9 bases between them. Per germline, CDR1 LGHNT and CDR2 FRNRAP. CDR3 bases: TGTGCTAGTGGTTTCCGTCAGGGCACTGAAGCTTTCTTT. It translates to CASGFRQGTEAFF.

This clonotype was seen repeatedly, ten times or more. V and J are TRBV28 and TRBJ1-2; D might be TRBD1 (5 bases). CDR1 is MDHEN, CDR2 SYDVKM, per germline. This CDR3 is built from 13 residues. Trimming shortened V by 2 bases and J by 4 bases, and 8 bases separated the two germline ends. CDR3 bases: TGTGCCAGCAGTTTAGAGGGGTTCTATGGCTACACCTTC. It specifies CASSLEGFYGYTF.

The chain recombines TRBV6-2 or TRBV6-3 with TRBJ1-2; D not resolved. CDR3 length: 14 amino acids. Germline-derived CDR1 and CDR2 are MNHEY and SVGEGT. Trimming removed 2 bases from V and 4 bases from J, with 11 bases in between. In nucleotides, the CDR3 is TGTGCCAGCAGTTACGGTTGGGGATCCTATGGCTACACCTTC. Translating gives CASSYGWGSYGYTF.

This clonotype appeared many times. The V and J genes are TRBV2 and TRBJ2-3; the match to TRBD2 covers 7 bases. CDR1 SNHLY and CDR2 FYNNEI come from the germline V gene. The CDR3 runs 15 residues. The trim removed 1 base at V and 2 bases at J, leaving 3 bases unmatched. CDR3 protein: CASSEGGSPTDTQYF. The CDR3 DNA sequence: TGTGCCAGCAGTGAAGGCGGGAGCCCCACAGATACGCAGTATTTT.

V usage is TRBV5-1 and J usage is TRBJ2-5; 11 bases agree with TRBD2. Germline-derived CDR1 and CDR2 are SGHRS and YFSETQ. This CDR3 is built from 15 residues. J gave up 1 base and V 4 bases, and 3 bases lay outside the gene matches. The CDR3 sequence is CASSVGTSGQETQYF. Here the CDR3 DNA reads TGCGCCAGCAGCGTCGGGACTAGCGGCCAAGAGACCCAGTACTTC.

At least ten counts were recorded for this clonotype. This chain connects TRBV11-3 to TRBJ2-5; the match to TRBD2 covers 9 bases. Germline CDR1 is SGHNT and CDR2 is YENEEA. The CDR3 length is 14 residues. The ends lost 6 bases at V and 2 bases at J; junction bases unmatched: 4. The DNA of the CDR3 is TGTGCCAGCAGTGGGACTAGCAGTCAAGAGACCCAGTACTTC. Its translation: CASSGTSSQETQYF.